The TCR beta chain under discussion was sequenced for a study of T cells in Graves' hyperthyroidism and ophthalmopathy (dated by TCRdb to the late 2010s). The study in broad terms: Peripheral blood was sampled at the time of initial diagnosis, prior to any treatment. To identify TCR V-J signatures that set the groups apart, the researchers used a discovery cohort of about a hundred patients, made up of 43 with Graves' ophthalmopathy and about 60 with stable Graves' hyperthyroidism. Prospective prediction of ophthalmopathy was tested in an independent validation cohort consisting of 18 to 20 hyperthyroidism patients and over 15 patients who later progressed to ophthalmopathy. For training and testing, the 110 or so patients in the discovery cohort were randomly divided in a 7:3 ratio. Thyroid tissue and blood T-cell repertoires from roughly six Graves' hyperthyroidism patients were also compared in the study. After blood sampling, hyperthyroidism patients were treated with methimazole at a starting dose of 30 mg daily, and ophthalmopathy patients were treated with high-dose intravenous methylprednisolone. The paper describes TCR Vbeta CDR3 sequencing of about 140 peripheral blood samples, made up of approximately 40 ophthalmopathy patients, approximately 73 hyperthyroidism patients and roughly 17 progressor patients. Overall results and qualifications from the work: Sample size was not statistically predetermined, and blinding of investigators to group allocation was not performed. In validation, progression to ophthalmopathy was predicted by the model with almost 71% sensitivity and 72.22% specificity, a median of about 6.8 months before onset. Ophthalmopathy was separated from stable hyperthyroidism by a 13 V-J signature model, with about 88% sensitivity and approximately 81% specificity obtained in cross-validation and 80%/75% obtained in testing. Most expanded thyroid clonotypes (frequency above 0.001) were also detected in blood, suggesting blood repertoires may reflect thyroid immune responses.

TCR beta CDR3 regions were amplified from RNA transcripts. A first-round RT-PCR of the TCR CDR3 used the HTBI primer set with the Qiagen OneStep RT-PCR kit. A second multiplex PCR round built the libraries, followed by size selection and purification. Sequencing of the libraries was done on an Illumina HiSeq2000 using paired-end 100 bp reads. In the authors' own workflow: SOAPnuke was used to process the raw data, removing reads that contained adapters or uncalled bases, had a mean Phred below 15, or lacked an exact match to the constant primer or identifier. High-quality paired reads were merged using COPE v1.2.5, and each unique nucleotide sequence was defined as a clonotype. MiTCR v1.1 was used to align clonotypes to the IMGT TRBV, TRBD and TRBJ reference segments. The analysis was restricted to V-J combinations with a frequency above 0.0001, which together covered about 99% of the repertoires. The TCS score was defined as F50 (clonal expansion) divided by E x V (chaos), with BLOSUM62-based TCRdist calculated between CDR3 peptides within each V-J. Welch's t-statistics and random forest reduced around 520 V-J features to 10 to 15, which were used in a naive Bayes classifier (R e1071). The similarity between thyroid and blood repertoires was quantified using the Morisita-Horn index. TCRdb ran its own pipeline on the public reads, namely fastp trimming at Q25 and MiXCR clone calling, and kept in-frame beta chains. Every CDR3 protein is listed once, alongside the most common genes and DNA of its rows. These V and J calls are TCRdb output, not the study's own analysis. The sample table records 750,000 to 950,000 distinct CDR3 sequences; 38% of these occur just once. The top ten clones comprise 8.9% of the sample.

The CDR3 measures 12 amino acids from cysteine to phenylalanine. Of all the DNA, just the CDR3 is kept, 36 bases in frame from base 1. The germline V gene encodes CDR1 SQVTM and CDR2 ANQGSEA. Here V drops 6 bases and J drops 8 bases, and the junction holds 7 bases not matched to any gene. Stable Graves' hyperthyroidism was defined as the absence of progression to ophthalmopathy over 18 months of follow-up. The hyperthyroidism patients were between 18 and 65 years old and newly diagnosed, with a disease duration of less than 2 months. Patients with uncontrolled infections, other autoimmune diseases, pregnancy or lactation were excluded. Diagnoses were established on the basis of clinical symptoms, serum thyroxine and TRAb, thyroid ultrasound, and orbital computed tomography. PBMCs were isolated from approximately 10 ml of fresh peripheral blood by Ficoll-Paque density gradient centrifugation. Total RNA was extracted with Trizol reagent, and quality was checked on an Agilent 2100 Bioanalyzer.

This clonotype occurred many times. Its antigen remains unidentified. Per-base quality was not reported, and no clone a single base away is much larger than it. The sequence came from a man between 18 and 35 years old with Graves' hyperthyroidism. Sequenced: blood. The V and J segments used are TRBV29-1 and TRBJ1-2, with 9 middle bases fitting TRBD1. The CDR3 is CSVIQGAFGYTF. The DNA sequence reads TGCAGCGTCATACAGGGGGCGTTCGGCTACACCTTC.